Below, one T cell receptor beta chain is given with its context. Its antigen remains unknown. The sample originates from a study of T cell responses to AZD1222 COVID-19 vaccine. Sequencing was performed with immunoSEQ multiplex PCR; in TCRdb, only in-frame clones are kept and a portion is missing. The data show 20,000 to 25,000 clones, approximately 86% seen once. Study conclusions and caveats: At baseline, just 6 or 7 AZD1222 recipients tested seropositive. Regions left unmutated in variants are reportedly the target of nearly half of spike-specific TCRs.

The CDR3 is 13 residues long. Germline lookup yields CDR1 SGHRS and CDR2 YFSETQ. Trimming stripped 5 bases from V and 5 bases from J, with 10 bases between. The source was peripheral blood, collected on day 0 of AZD1222 vaccination. This receptor was identified in an adult in good health. This chain links TRBV5-1 with TRBJ1-4; D call uncertain. The CDR3 bases are TGCGCCAGCAGAGGTATTCAGAATGAAAAACTGTTTTTT. It codes for CASRGIQNEKLFF.